Each of the 24 T cell receptor beta chains below was sequenced from the same sample in a study of control samples from healthy donors and cancer patients. Clones were sequenced by immunoSEQ multiplex PCR, and TCRdb holds only the in-frame ones, with some missing. The data hold some 70,000 clones, with under 85% observed a single time. The specimen sequenced was blood. The receptor source for this set is a man aged 55 to 69 in good health.

For the CDR3, the DNA is TGTGCCAGCAGCCTCCGGGACAGGGGTGGCAATCAGCCCCAGCATTTT. As protein: CASSLRDRGGNQPQHF. V gene TRBV3-1 (or the pseudogene TRBV3-2) combines with J gene TRBJ1-5; 10 bases line up with TRBD1. Germline lookup yields CDR1 LGHDT and CDR2 YNNKEL (reference sequence). The CDR3 sequence is 16 residues long. The trim removed 4 bases at V and 2 bases at J, leaving 5 bases unmatched.

This clone was seen more than once but under ten times. V usage is TRBV14 and J usage is TRBJ2-1; TRBD2 might be the D (6 bases). From germline, CDR1 is SGHDN and CDR2 FVKESK. The CDR3 runs to 18 residues. Trimming cost V 1 base and J 3 bases, with 19 bases left between them. The CDR3 DNA is TGTGCCAGCAGCCAAGCCGCTCTGGGGCGGGACCTCTACAATGAGCAGTTCTTC. This sequence encodes CASSQAALGRDLYNEQFF.

Worth noting for this clone: Other DNA sequences in this specimen translate into the identical CDR3. The chain links TRBV6-2 or TRBV6-3 to TRBJ1-1; D ambiguous. The germline V and J ends were trimmed by 6 bases and 4 bases, with 21 bases remaining between them. In germline, CDR1 is MNHEY, CDR2 SVGEGT. The CDR3 is made up of 16 amino acids. This CDR3 reads CASSSTVGGVGTEAFF. The CDR3 region has the DNA TGTGCCAGCAGCTCGACGGTGGGTGGAGTCGGCACTGAAGCTTTCTTT.

The V call is TRBV24-1, the J call TRBJ1-5; no definite D call. Germline CDR1 and CDR2: KGHDR and SFDVKD. CDR3 length: 13 amino acids. Trimming cost V 5 bases and J 4 bases, with 8 bases left between them. Written as DNA, the CDR3 is TGTGCCACCAGTGCAGCCTATAATCAGCCCCAGCATTTT. It codes for CATSAAYNQPQHF.

The genes are TRBV7-3 and TRBJ2-2, with D perhaps assigned TRBD1 or TRBD2 (5 bases each). V gave up 5 bases and J gave up 13 bases, with 20 bases separating them. The length of the CDR3 is 14 residues. The V gene's germline CDR1 is SGHTA and CDR2 FQGTGA. In DNA, the CDR3 is TGTGCCAGCAGCACGGGGACGCCGGCCGTTCCGCTGTTTTTT. It codes for CASSTGTPAVPLFF.

This chain connects TRBV30 to TRBJ2-3; 12 bases map to TRBD2. Germline V lookup: CDR1 GTSNPN, CDR2 SVGIG (reference sequence). This CDR3 comprises 15 residues. The trim removed 4 bases at V and 5 bases at J, leaving 7 bases unmatched. CDR3 DNA: TGTGCCTGGACTAGCGGGAGGGCCCTCGTAGATACGCAGTATTTT. It specifies CAWTSGRALVDTQYF. Looking up the rest from reference TRBV30 and TRBJ2-3 gives the full variable domain: SQTIHQWPATLVQPVGSPLSLECTVEGTSNPNLYWYRQAAGRGLQLLFYSVGIGQISSEVPQNLSASRPQDRQFILSSKKLLLSDSGFYLCAWTSGRALVDTQYFGPGTRLTVL.

The gene calls are TRBV5-5 and TRBJ1-3, with unresolved D. Germline CDR1 reads SGHKS; CDR2 reads YYEKEE (reference sequence). The length of the CDR3 is 14 residues. With 2 bases removed from V and 0 bases from J, the gap between germline ends came to 6 bases. CDR3 DNA sequence: TGTGCCAGCAGCTTCGGGGTCTCTGGAAACACCATATATTTT. It codes for CASSFGVSGNTIYF.

This chain connects TRBV30 to TRBJ1-1; weak D call: TRBD1 (5 bases). The germline CDR1 and CDR2 sequences are GTSNPN and SVGIG (reference sequence). This CDR3 is 12 amino acids long. With 2 bases removed from V and 4 bases from J, the gap between germline ends came to 8 bases. The CDR3 protein is CAWSWGSTEAFF. In nucleotides, the CDR3 is TGTGCCTGGAGTTGGGGGTCCACTGAAGCTTTCTTT.

This chain links TRBV14 with TRBJ1-6, with D unresolved. Per germline, CDR1 SGHDN and CDR2 FVKESK. V was pared by 0 bases and J by 3 bases, with 3 bases between. The CDR3 runs to 14 residues. CDR3 loop: CASSQDFYNSPLHF. CDR3 coding DNA: TGTGCCAGCAGCCAAGACTTCTATAATTCACCCCTCCACTTT.

The J gene is TRBJ2-7, the V gene TRBV6-2 or TRBV6-3, with TRBD2 identical over 8 bases. J lost 2 bases, V lost 5 bases, and 5 bases had no gene match. Germline CDR1 MNHEY, CDR2 SVGEGT. This CDR3 has 14 amino acids. CDR3 loop: CASSPAGETYEQYF. CDR3 sequence (DNA): TGTGCCAGCAGTCCAGCGGGAGAAACCTACGAGCAGTACTTC.

The J gene is TRBJ1-1, the V gene TRBV19; D is unclear. CDR3 size: 11 residues. CDR1 is LNHDA and CDR2 is SQIVND in the germline V gene (reference sequence). Trimming shortened V by 3 bases and J by 7 bases, and 6 bases separated the two germline ends. The chain's CDR3 is CASSMTREAFF. CDR3 in DNA: TGTGCCAGTAGTATGACCCGTGAAGCTTTCTTT.

The chain joins TRBV9 to TRBJ2-7, with TRBD1 identical over 8 bases. Trimming took 4 bases from V and 7 from J; bases not matched to a gene: 7. Germline V CDR1 and CDR2: SGDLS, YYNGEE. The CDR3 runs 13 residues. CDR3 sequence: CASSRQGAGEQYF. In DNA form, the CDR3 reads TGTGCCAGCAGCCGGCAGGGGGCAGGAGAGCAGTACTTC.

The rearrangement uses TRBV3-1 (or the pseudogene TRBV3-2) and TRBJ2-3; D is perhaps TRBD2 (5 bases). V lost 10 bases and J 3 bases, leaving 11 bases between the germline ends. Germline V gene lookup returns CDR1 LGHDT and CDR2 YNNKEL (reference sequence). The CDR3 contains 12 residues. This CDR3 is CATTSGTDTQYF. The CDR3 bases are TGTGCCACGACCTCGGGAACAGATACGCAGTATTTT.

The chain employs TRBV30 and TRBJ2-3, with D uncertain. The ends were cut back, 2 bases at V and 1 base at J, with 4 bases in the middle. Germline V gene lookup returns CDR1 GTSNPN and CDR2 SVGIG (reference sequence). The length of the CDR3 is 12 residues. CDR3 in DNA: TGTGCCTGGAGTTATGGCACAGATACGCAGTATTTT. Translating it yields CAWSYGTDTQYF.

The genes are TRBV20-1 and TRBJ2-1; maybe TRBD2 (5 bases). Trimming stripped 3 bases from V and 3 bases from J, with 12 bases between. CDR3 length: 14 residues. Per the germline V gene, CDR1 is DFQATT and CDR2 is SNEGSKA (reference sequence). The CDR3 sequence: CSASISANYNEQFF. The CDR3 DNA is TGCAGTGCTAGTATTAGCGCGAACTACAATGAGCAGTTCTTC.

The chain combines TRBV10-3 with TRBJ1-1, with D possibly being TRBD1 (5 bases). CDR3 length: 12 amino acids. Trimming stripped 6 bases from V and 8 bases from J, with 13 bases between. CDR1 ENHRY and CDR2 SYGVKD come from the germline V gene. The CDR3 DNA follows: TGTGCCATCAGCGAGCAGGGTGACGAAGCTTTCTTT. It yields the protein CAISEQGDEAFF.

J is TRBJ1-2 and V is TRBV18; D uncertain. The length of the CDR3 is 13 residues. Trimming shortened V by 3 bases and J by 8 bases, and 13 bases separated the two germline ends. Germline V gene lookup returns CDR1 KGHSH and CDR2 LQKENI. In DNA, the CDR3 is TGTGCCAGCTCACCCTACGCAGGTACCGGCTACACCTTC. This encodes CASSPYAGTGYTF.

The V and J genes are TRBV19 and TRBJ2-1; 11 bases are shared with TRBD2. CDR3 length: 20 amino acids. V gave up 5 bases and J gave up 0 bases; unmatched junction bases: 15. The V gene's germline CDR1 is LNHDA and CDR2 SQIVND (reference sequence). The CDR3 sequence: CASSAPGTSGPRSSYNEQFF. The CDR3 DNA follows: TGTGCCAGTAGTGCTCCCGGGACTAGCGGACCTAGGAGCTCCTACAATGAGCAGTTCTTC.

The chain carries TRBV7-9 and TRBJ2-3, with D possibly called TRBD1 or TRBD2 (5 bases each). The CDR3 extends over 16 amino acids. Germline V gives CDR1 SEHNR, CDR2 FQNEAQ (reference sequence). Trimming left V 3 bases short and J 2 bases short, with 15 bases between. The CDR3, as DNA: TGTGCCAGCAGCTTTGGTGAGGGGCAGTACACAGATACGCAGTATTTT. It yields the protein CASSFGEGQYTDTQYF.

The chain joins TRBV3-1 (or the pseudogene TRBV3-2) to TRBJ2-7; no definite D call. This CDR3 has 11 residues. The V end was cut by 4 bases, the J end by 3 bases, with 4 bases between. CDR1 is LGHDT, CDR2 YNNKEL, per germline (reference sequence). This CDR3 is CASSLNYEQYF. CDR3 DNA: TGTGCCAGCAGCCTCAACTACGAGCAGTACTTC.

The V and J genes are TRBV11-1 and TRBJ2-6; 7 bases fit TRBD1. V trimming: 4 bases; J trimming: 2 bases; junction bases outside the gene matches: 2. CDR1 is SGHAT, CDR2 FQDESV, per germline (reference sequence). This CDR3 has 15 residues. CDR3 nucleotides: TGTGCCAGCAGCTACAGGGGCCCTGGGGCCAACGTCCTGACTTTC. It yields the protein CASSYRGPGANVLTF.

V usage is TRBV6-5 and J usage is TRBJ2-1, with D maybe TRBD2 (6 bases). This CDR3 has 14 residues. V was pared by 2 bases and J by 8 bases, with 13 bases between. Germline CDR1 is MNHEY and CDR2 is SVGAGI. The CDR3 DNA follows: TGTGCCAGCAGTTACGCTTTACTAGCAGATGAGCAGTTCTTC. Its protein is CASSYALLADEQFF.

As regards this clone: Other DNA variants within this sample encode the same CDR3. This sequence joins TRBV19 and TRBJ2-7, with 11 bases aligning to TRBD2. Germline V gene lookup returns CDR1 LNHDA and CDR2 SQIVND (reference sequence). There are 13 residues in the CDR3. Trimming at V came to 8 bases and at J to 4 bases, leaving 4 bases not matched to a gene. In nucleotides, the CDR3 is TGTGCCAGTTCAGGGACTAGCGGTTACGAGCAGTACTTC. It translates to CASSGTSGYEQYF.

The CDR3 reads CASSYRLAGEDTQYF. Here the CDR3 DNA reads TGTGCCAGCAGCTATAGACTAGCGGGAGAAGATACGCAGTATTTT. This chain uses TRBV6-5 with TRBJ2-3, with TRBD2 matching 12 bases. V lost 6 bases to trimming and J lost 5 bases; unmatched junction nucleotides: 6. The CDR3 contains 15 residues. Germline assignment: CDR1 MNHEY and CDR2 SVGAGI.